Described below is a single TCR beta chain sequence and its context. This clonotype has more than one count but fewer than ten. This clone's antigen is unknown. Nothing much larger sits one base from this clone, and base qualities are not available. The data were taken from a study of T-cell reconstitution after alpha-beta-depleted transplantation in children listed by TCRdb under 2016. About the investigation overall: T-cell immune reconstitution after TCRalphabeta/CD19-depleted allogeneic hematopoietic cell transplantation in children was quantitatively tracked in the study by means of TCR repertoire profiling. Results and caveats for the whole study, not just this receptor: The high TCRbeta diversity at day 60 in some patients was ascribed to recipient T cells and intrathymic progenitors that had survived conditioning. About two months after transplant, the apparently early recovery of alphabetaT-cell counts reportedly depended on just several hundred clones that had expanded rapidly and came from non-depleted graft cells. The frequencies of hyperexpanded clones fell over the following months, and after one year, T-cell counts and TCRbeta diversity were mostly attributed to newly produced T cells.

This specimen's treatment or condition label, interpreted: allogeneic hematopoietic cell transplantation with graft depleted of TCRalphabeta T cells and CD19 B cells. The children who served as transplant recipients had been given grafts of TCRalphabeta/CD19-depleted allogeneic hematopoietic cells. To prepare the library, PCR was applied. TCRdb shows the sequencer as Illumina HiSeq 2500. Molecular barcoding was employed in the preparation of TCR libraries, with unique molecular identifiers being used to normalize TCRbeta repertoire quantification. TCRdb reworked the public reads: Q25 trimming with fastp, MiXCR clone assembly, productive beta chains retained. Each CDR3 protein appears once, grouped with its most common genes and DNA. A total of a few hundred thousand distinct CDR3 sequences appear in this sample, 27% of them only once. Together, the top ten hold 30% to 45% of the sample. The germline V gene (reference sequence) yields DFQATT for CDR1 and SNEGSKA for CDR2. The CDR3 starts with the cysteine, ends with the phenylalanine, and has 12 residues. The kept DNA is CDR3 alone, 36 bases in frame from the first base.

The V and J segments used are TRBV20-1 and TRBJ1-6, with no confidently assigned D gene. The receptor was isolated from a boy in the first two years of life with Wiskott-Aldrich syndrome, due to receive a stem cell transplant. This sample comprised PBMCs, obtained before TCRalphabeta/CD19-depleted stem cell transplant. The DNA sequence is given as TGCAGCGGGCAGGCCTATAATTCACCCCTCCACTTT. This sequence encodes CSGQAYNSPLHF.